The 8 T cell receptor beta chains presented below share a single source sample, sequenced in a study of T cells in Graves' hyperthyroidism and ophthalmopathy. Researchers took RNA transcripts and amplified the TCR beta CDR3 regions from them. Primed by the HTBI set, a first-round RT-PCR was run on the TCR CDR3. Via MiXCR, TCRdb re-called the multiplex PCR reads, giving one row per CDR3 protein. The sample consists of fewer than 750,000 distinct CDR3 sequences, about 14% of them appearing once. Sequenced material: blood. The receptors derive from a woman in her forties or fifties with Graves' ophthalmopathy.

This clonotype was picked up many times. The chain links TRBV20-1 to TRBJ2-7; D call uncertain. Trimming took off 3 bases at V and 4 bases at J, with 16 bases between the two ends. CDR3 size: 14 residues. From germline, CDR1 is DFQATT and CDR2 SNEGSKA (reference sequence). The CDR3, as DNA: TGCAGTGCTAGTTGGGCAAGCTCGAGTTACGAGCAGTACTTC. Its translation is CSASWASSSYEQYF.

The V call is TRBV7-8, the J call TRBJ1-3, with D uncertain. The germline V gene encodes CDR1 SGHVS and CDR2 FQNEAQ. The CDR3 contains 16 residues. The V end was cut by 3 bases, the J end by 1 base, with 13 bases between. CDR3 coding DNA: TGTGCCAGCAGCTTTTTGAGACTGGAATCTGGAAACACCATATATTTT. This sequence encodes CASSFLRLESGNTIYF.

This clonotype was recorded once. Just one base apart from a much larger clone, this may be a read error. The V gene is TRBV24-1, the J gene TRBJ2-7, with TRBD1 matching over 7 bases. Trimming removed 4 bases from V and 5 bases from J; junction bases left unmatched: 10. CDR3 length: 15 residues. Germline V gene data show CDR1 as KGHDR and CDR2 as SFDVKD. The CDR3 DNA follows: TGTGCCACCAGTGACCCTCGACAGGGCTCGCACGAGCAGTACTTC. It translates to CATSDPRQGSHEQYF.

This clonotype appeared many times. V gene TRBV12-3 or TRBV12-4 combines with J gene TRBJ2-2; D call uncertain. CDR3 size: 14 residues. V lost 7 bases and J lost 0, with 9 bases in between. The CDR3 loop reads CASTAWANTGELFF. CDR3 nucleotides: TGTGCCAGCACAGCTTGGGCGAACACCGGGGAGCTGTTTTTT.

This clonotype was counted many times. The rearrangement links TRBV28 to TRBJ2-1; no definite D call. The CDR3 consists of 12 residues. Germline V gene sequence: CDR1 MDHEN, CDR2 SYDVKM. The V end lost 4 bases, the J end lost 9 bases, and 10 bases lay between the germline ends. The DNA of the CDR3 is TGTGCCAGCAGTTATTTAGTGGCTGAGCAGTTCTTC. Amino acids: CASSYLVAEQFF. The full variable domain, rest sourced from reference TRBV28 and TRBJ2-1, is DVKVTQSSRYLVKRTGEKVFLECVQDMDHENMFWYRQDPGLGLRLIYFSYDVKMKEKGDIPEGYSVSREKKERFSLILESASTNQTSMYLCASSYLVAEQFFGPGTRLTVL.

This clonotype was seen many times. The chain couples TRBV28 to TRBJ2-7; possibly TRBD2 for D (5 bases). Trimming took off 6 bases at V and 2 bases at J, with 11 bases between the two ends. Germline CDR1 is MDHEN and CDR2 is SYDVKM. The CDR3 runs 13 residues. CDR3 sequence reads: CASRWTGTYEQYF. The CDR3 coding sequence is TGTGCCAGCAGGTGGACTGGAACCTACGAGCAGTACTTC. The variable domain in full, with the rest retrieved from reference TRBV28 and TRBJ2-7, is DVKVTQSSRYLVKRTGEKVFLECVQDMDHENMFWYRQDPGLGLRLIYFSYDVKMKEKGDIPEGYSVSREKKERFSLILESASTNQTSMYLCASRWTGTYEQYFGPGTRLTVT.

A few counts support this clonotype. V and J are TRBV27 and TRBJ2-7, with D perhaps matching TRBD1 (5 bases). CDR1 is MNHEY, CDR2 SMNVEV, per germline (reference sequence). The CDR3 sequence is 16 residues long. The germline V and J ends were trimmed by 2 bases and 4 bases, with 18 bases remaining between them. This CDR3 is CASSLKARGMGYEQYF. DNA for the CDR3: TGTGCCAGCAGTTTAAAAGCTAGGGGTATGGGGTACGAGCAGTACTTC.

This clonotype appeared many times. This chain uses TRBV28 with TRBJ2-2; no reliable D call. Germline V gene lookup returns CDR1 MDHEN and CDR2 SYDVKM. Between the trimmed V and J ends, which lost 6 bases and 1 base, there was a span of 6 bases. CDR3 length: 13 residues. In DNA form, the CDR3 reads TGTGCCAGCAGCCGGAAGAACACCGGGGAGCTGTTTTTT. Residues: CASSRKNTGELFF.